Below, 32 T cell receptor beta chains from the same sample are listed, as sequenced in a study of chemoradiotherapy in HPV16-positive cancers. Repertoires were generated with immunoSEQ multiplex PCR, while TCRdb's copy carries only in-frame clones and drops some. The sample lists approximately 13,000 clones; 75% were seen once. This specimen was collected from a patient who underwent chemoradiotherapy. The receptors were gathered from a human donor with HPV-associated anogenital cancer.

The rearrangement uses TRBV7-9 and TRBJ2-7; 12 positions agree with TRBD2. Germline lookup yields CDR1 SEHNR and CDR2 FQNEAQ (reference sequence). With V trimmed by 1 base and J by 3 bases, 4 bases remained unmatched. CDR3 length: 16 residues. CDR3 protein: CASSLEVTSGSYEQYF. The CDR3 region has the DNA TGTGCCAGCAGCTTAGAAGTGACTAGCGGGAGCTACGAGCAGTACTTC.

In nucleotides, the CDR3 is TGTGCCAGCAGTGAGAGTTATAGCGGCACAGATACGCAGTATTTT. Translating it yields CASSESYSGTDTQYF. This rearrangement joins TRBV6-4 to TRBJ2-3, with a weak D call TRBD2 (5 bases). Germline V CDR1 and CDR2: MRHNA, SNTAGT. The CDR3 loop spans 15 amino acids. V was clipped by 3 bases and J by 1 base, with 11 bases between them.

The chain joins TRBV6-4 to TRBJ2-1, with 8 bases fitting TRBD2. Germline V gene lookup returns CDR1 MRHNA and CDR2 SNTAGT. V was clipped by 2 bases and J by 0 bases; unmatched bases: 0. The CDR3 runs 15 residues. Here the CDR3 DNA reads TGTGCCAGCAGTGACGGGACTAGCTCCTACAATGAGCAGTTCTTC. This gives the protein CASSDGTSSYNEQFF.

This clone was found a few times. The V call is TRBV2, the J call TRBJ1-2; unclear D gene. Germline loops: CDR1 SNHLY, CDR2 FYNNEI. The V gene lost 4 bases and the J gene lost 5 bases, with 14 bases spanning the gap. There are 14 residues in the CDR3. As DNA, the CDR3 is TGTGCCAGCAGTGGACTGGACTCATCATATGGCTACACCTTC. Its protein is CASSGLDSSYGYTF.

This clone occurred once. The chain links TRBV28 to TRBJ1-6; no reliable D call. The CDR3 length is 13 residues. In germline, CDR1 is MDHEN, CDR2 SYDVKM. V was shortened by 4 bases and J by 14 bases, with 15 bases between the two germline ends. CDR3 DNA sequence: TGTGCCAGCAGTTCCCTATCCCCCGTCACCCTCCACTTT. Translation: CASSSLSPVTLHF. Full variable domain (outside the CDR3, taken from reference TRBV28 and TRBJ1-6): DVKVTQSSRYLVKRTGEKVFLECVQDMDHENMFWYRQDPGLGLRLIYFSYDVKMKEKGDIPEGYSVSREKKERFSLILESASTNQTSMYLCASSSLSPVTLHFGNGTRLTVT.

The chain recombines TRBV9 with TRBJ2-2; D not certain. The V and J ends lost 0 bases and 0 bases respectively, with 9 bases between them. This CDR3 has 16 residues. Per the germline V gene, CDR1 is SGDLS and CDR2 is YYNGEE. CDR3 region: CASSVGSHANTGELFF. The CDR3 coding sequence is TGTGCCAGCAGCGTAGGGAGTCACGCGAACACCGGGGAGCTGTTTTTT.

This clone was seen a handful of times. CDR3 in DNA: TGTGCCAGCAGCCAAGGCGGTGGATCGTATGGCTACACCTTC. It translates to CASSQGGGSYGYTF. V and J are TRBV4-2 and TRBJ1-2; no clear D. Trimming took 1 base from V and 5 from J, leaving 11 bases between them. The CDR3 sequence is 14 residues long. Germline CDR1 and CDR2: LGHNA and YNFKEQ.

The chain is built from TRBV30 and TRBJ1-4; 9 nucleotides agree with TRBD1. CDR3 size: 13 residues. CDR1 is GTSNPN and CDR2 is SVGIG in the germline V gene (reference sequence). V lost 5 bases to trimming and J lost 2 bases; unmatched junction nucleotides: 0. The chain's CDR3 is CAWGQGTNEKLFF. In DNA form, the CDR3 reads TGTGCCTGGGGACAGGGGACTAATGAAAAACTGTTTTTT.

The CDR3 DNA reads as TGTGCCAGCAGCCCGGACCGAGCCGGCTACGAGCAGTACTTC. Translated: CASSPDRAGYEQYF. The genes are TRBV7-9 and TRBJ2-7; no clear D gene. V was shortened by 5 bases and J by 3 bases, with 14 bases between the two germline ends. This CDR3 comprises 14 residues. Per the germline V gene, CDR1 is SEHNR and CDR2 is FQNEAQ (reference sequence).

This sequence joins TRBV6-5 and TRBJ2-1; 7 bases line up with TRBD2. J lost 15 bases, V lost 2 bases, and 10 bases had no gene match. Germline assignment: CDR1 MNHEY and CDR2 SVGAGI. The CDR3 has 13 residues. This CDR3 is CASSYRSQRDLFF. DNA for the CDR3: TGTGCCAGCAGTTACCGATCTCAGCGGGATTTGTTCTTC.

This rearrangement joins TRBV2 to TRBJ2-3; D call uncertain. Germline V gene data show CDR1 as SNHLY and CDR2 as FYNNEI. The CDR3 is made up of 14 amino acids. V was clipped by 3 bases and J by 0 bases, with 7 bases between them. CDR3 protein: CASSDGRSTDTQYF. The CDR3 DNA reads TGTGCCAGCAGTGACGGACGCAGCACAGATACGCAGTATTTT.

The CDR3 here is CASSGGNGLAGDNEQFF. The CDR3 coding sequence is TGTGCCAGCAGTGGGGGGAACGGACTAGCGGGGGACAATGAGCAGTTCTTC. This rearrangement joins TRBV2 to TRBJ2-1, with 13 bases that match TRBD2. The V gene's germline CDR1 is SNHLY and CDR2 FYNNEI. Losses at the gene ends were 4 bases for V and 5 bases for J; bases not matched to a gene: 8. The CDR3 has 17 residues.

This clone came up a few times. The V call is TRBV7-8, the J call TRBJ2-1; 9 bases are shared with TRBD1. The junction had 6 bases not matched to a gene; V was cut back by 4 bases and J by 8 bases. Per the germline V gene, CDR1 is SGHVS and CDR2 is FQNEAQ. The CDR3 sequence is 14 residues long. The CDR3 loop reads CASSWTGTGYEQFF. The CDR3 DNA sequence: TGTGCCAGCAGCTGGACCGGGACAGGGTATGAGCAGTTCTTC.

The chain employs TRBV4-3 and TRBJ2-2, with no clear D. Germline-derived CDR1 and CDR2 are LGHNA and YSLEER. The V end lost 0 bases, the J end lost 7 bases, and 3 bases lay between the germline ends. This CDR3 region has 12 residues. CDR3: CASSQEGGELFF. Here the CDR3 DNA reads TGCGCCAGCAGCCAAGAAGGCGGGGAGCTGTTTTTT.

This clone has more than one count but fewer than ten. CDR3 sequence: CASSVGAGNGYTF. The CDR3, as DNA: TGTGCCAGCAGCGTAGGGGCAGGGAACGGCTACACCTTC. The chain is built from TRBV9 and TRBJ1-2; a weak D match, TRBD1 (5 bases). This CDR3 contains 13 residues. Trimming stripped 0 bases from V and 8 bases from J, with 11 bases between. Germline values: CDR1 SGDLS, CDR2 YYNGEE.

V and J are TRBV28 and TRBJ2-1, with 10 bases that match TRBD1. After removal of 5 bases from V and 0 bases from J, the junction contained 7 bases not matched to a gene. This CDR3 has 17 amino acids. CDR1 MDHEN and CDR2 SYDVKM come from the germline V gene. The CDR3 bases are TGTGCCAGCAGTGGGACAGGGGTCACAAGCTCCTACAATGAGCAGTTCTTC. The encoded protein is CASSGTGVTSSYNEQFF.

This rearrangement joins TRBV28 to TRBJ2-7; D gene unclear. Germline CDR1 is MDHEN and CDR2 is SYDVKM. V shed 2 bases and J shed 4 bases, with 6 bases lying between them. The CDR3 covers 12 residues. DNA for the CDR3: TGTGCCAGCAGTTTAGGCAGATACGAGCAGTACTTC. This gives the protein CASSLGRYEQYF.

The chain carries TRBV29-1 and TRBJ1-2; D is perhaps TRBD1 (5 bases). The CDR3 is made up of 12 amino acids. Germline lookup yields CDR1 SQVTM and CDR2 ANQGSEA. V was pared by 2 bases and J by 6 bases, with 10 bases between. The CDR3 is CSVETGTNGYTF. CDR3 nucleotides: TGCAGCGTTGAAACCGGGACGAATGGCTACACCTTC. The entire variable domain, with the rest obtained from reference TRBV29-1 and TRBJ1-2, is as follows: SAVISQKPSRDICQRGTSLTIQCQVDSQVTMMFWYRQQPGQSLTLIATANQGSEATYESGFVIDKFPISRPNLTFSTLTVSNMSPEDSSIYLCSVETGTNGYTFGSGTRLTVV.

V is TRBV4-2 and J is TRBJ2-5; TRBD2 matches at 12 bases. Unmatched junction bases numbered 10, after V lost 2 bases and J lost 0 bases. The CDR3 has 19 amino acids. Germline V CDR1 and CDR2: LGHNA, YNFKEQ. CDR3 in amino acids: CASSQRSGASGRDQETQYF. CDR3 bases: TGTGCCAGCAGCCAAAGATCCGGGGCTAGCGGGAGGGACCAAGAGACCCAGTACTTC.

The CDR3 here is CATSSDSDRPQYF. As DNA, the CDR3 is TGTGCCACCAGCAGCGACTCCGACAGGCCCCAGTACTTC. V gene TRBV15 combines with J gene TRBJ2-7; a possible D gene is TRBD1 (6 bases). The CDR3 is made up of 13 amino acids. V lost 3 bases, J lost 10 bases, and 16 bases lay in between. Germline loops: CDR1 LNHNV, CDR2 YYDKDF (reference sequence).

In its sample, this clone was seen once. The rearrangement links TRBV5-1 to TRBJ2-5; D unclear. Trimming removed 4 bases at V and 5 bases at J, with 18 bases between. CDR3 length: 15 residues. Germline V gene lookup returns CDR1 SGHRS and CDR2 YFSETQ. The CDR3 coding sequence is TGCGCCAGCAGCCCCACCGGAAGTACCTCTGAGACCCAGTACTTC. Encoded protein: CASSPTGSTSETQYF.

This clone was recorded a few times. The chain is built from TRBV5-5 and TRBJ1-2; no firm D call. V lost 2 bases and J lost 1, with 6 bases in between. The CDR3 consists of 13 residues. Germline V lookup: CDR1 SGHKS, CDR2 YYEKEE (reference sequence). The CDR3 sequence: CASSFEDNYGYTF. The CDR3 DNA reads TGTGCCAGCAGCTTTGAAGATAACTATGGCTACACCTTC.

This chain links TRBV6-5 with TRBJ2-3, with TRBD1 matching 7 bases. Germline-derived CDR1 and CDR2 are MNHEY and SVGAGI. The CDR3 is made up of 14 amino acids. V was pared by 7 bases and J by 0 bases, with 4 bases of the junction left unmatched. CDR3 in DNA: TGTGCCAGCACCGAGGGGGCAAGCACAGATACGCAGTATTTT. Translated, it gives CASTEGASTDTQYF.

The count of this clone is one. CDR3 nucleotides: TGTGCCAGCAGTAGCCCTAGCGAGAAACTCACCGGGGAGCTGTTTTTT. It yields the protein CASSSPSEKLTGELFF. The chain employs TRBV28 and TRBJ2-2; TRBD2 is a possible D gene (6 bases). Trimming took off 5 bases at V and 4 bases at J, with 17 bases between the two ends. Germline V gene sequence: CDR1 MDHEN, CDR2 SYDVKM. The CDR3 spans 16 residues.

V and J are TRBV5-4 and TRBJ2-5; D perhaps matches TRBD2 (5 bases). The CDR3 has 13 residues. V was pared by 0 bases and J by 4 bases, with 7 bases between. In germline, CDR1 is SGHNT, CDR2 YYREEE (reference sequence). As DNA, the CDR3 is TGTGCCAGCAGCTTGGGGACTCGAGAGACCCAGTACTTC. It specifies CASSLGTRETQYF.

This chain joins TRBV28 and TRBJ1-1; no definite D call. Germline V CDR1 and CDR2: MDHEN, SYDVKM. The CDR3 length is 13 residues. V was clipped by 3 bases and J by 0 bases, with 5 bases between them. CDR3 sequence reads: CASSLHLNTEAFF. CDR3 coding DNA: TGTGCCAGCAGTTTGCACCTGAACACTGAAGCTTTCTTT.

In DNA, the CDR3 is TGTGCCAGCAGTTACTCGGGACTAGCGGACAACGGGGAGCTGTTTTTT. Protein product: CASSYSGLADNGELFF. The chain couples TRBV6-5 to TRBJ2-2; 11 bases map to TRBD2. Germline V gene lookup returns CDR1 MNHEY and CDR2 SVGAGI. Trimming removed 0 bases from V and 7 bases from J; junction bases left unmatched: 4. There are 16 residues in the CDR3.

This chain uses TRBV7-8 with TRBJ2-3, with 13 bases that match TRBD2. The V and J ends lost 6 bases and 3 bases, in that order; junction bases with no gene match: 6. Per germline, CDR1 SGHVS and CDR2 FQNEAQ. The CDR3 contains 16 residues. The CDR3 loop is CASRSLAGGQTDTQYF. Written as DNA, the CDR3 is TGTGCCAGCAGGTCACTAGCGGGAGGGCAAACAGATACGCAGTATTTT.

Only one count was recorded for this clone. This rearrangement joins TRBV7-6 to TRBJ2-3; D is perhaps TRBD1 (6 bases). The ends were cut back, 5 bases at V and 3 bases at J, with 15 bases in the middle. The CDR3 loop spans 15 amino acids. CDR1 SGHVS and CDR2 FNYEAQ come from the germline V gene. CDR3 in DNA: TGTGCCAGCAGCGAGTCGGGACAATTTACAGATACGCAGTATTTT. It is translated as CASSESGQFTDTQYF.

This clone has only a few counts. V gene TRBV6-1 combines with J gene TRBJ2-7; TRBD2 is a possible D gene (7 bases). The V end was cut by 3 bases, the J end by 7 bases, with 13 bases between. The CDR3 is made up of 13 amino acids. From germline, CDR1 is MNHNS and CDR2 SASEGT. CDR3 coding DNA: TGTGCCAGCAGTGACCGGGGGGCGGTAGAGCAGTACTTC. Translated, it gives CASSDRGAVEQYF.

CDR3 sequence (DNA): TGTGCCAGCAGACGGGACCGTAACTATGGCTACACCTTC. Translated: CASRRDRNYGYTF. J is TRBJ1-2 and V is TRBV6-5; D possibly corresponds to TRBD1 (5 bases). Germline V CDR1 and CDR2: MNHEY, SVGAGI. V lost 6 bases to trimming and J lost 1 base, with 9 bases between them. This CDR3 contains 13 residues.

This chain links TRBV5-6 with TRBJ2-7; 7 bases match TRBD2. The junction had 8 bases not matched to a gene; V was cut back by 3 bases and J by 5 bases. This CDR3 spans 14 amino acids. From germline, CDR1 is SGHDT and CDR2 YYEEEE. CDR3 protein: CASSSNAGVHEQYF. CDR3 DNA sequence: TGTGCCAGCAGCTCGAATGCGGGAGTCCACGAGCAGTACTTC.